This TCR beta chain stems from a study of blood T cells in healthy people across ages. Germline CDR1 is SGHRS and CDR2 is YFSETQ. V was cut by 4 bases and J by 1 base, with 10 bases left in between. This CDR3 has 14 residues. Combining a sample-barcoded 5' primer with a J-beta primer mix, a second PCR ran for about 6 to 12 cycles. TCRdb itself ran the 5' RACE reads through MiXCR, one entry per CDR3 protein. The sample has around 820,000 distinct CDR3 sequences; just under 25% are singletons. The same specimen was also included in a second study, on T cells of mothers and their children.

The V gene is TRBV5-1, the J gene TRBJ2-3; D uncertain. This TCR came from a boy aged 5-17 years in good health. Sequenced material: blood. The CDR3 loop reads CASSRILGTDTQYF. As DNA, the CDR3 is TGCGCCAGCAGCCGTATCCTTGGCACAGATACGCAGTATTTT.